This record covers a single TCR beta chain. TCRdb's copy holds only in-frame clones and misses some; the assay was immunoSEQ multiplex PCR. Here the sample spans around 86,000 clones, 96% being singletons. This specimen comes from a study of technical replicates of blood from a few donors. Sequencing was done on a sample of T cells isolated from PBMCs. This TCR was sampled from a human donor in good health.

The CDR3 DNA follows: TGTGCCAGTAACACCCCCAGGCCCCCGAGCGGGGAAACCAATGAGCAGTTCTTC. Amino acids: CASNTPRPPSGETNEQFF. The rearrangement uses TRBV19 and TRBJ2-1; 7 nucleotides match TRBD2. In germline, CDR1 is LNHDA, CDR2 SQIVND (reference sequence). CDR3 length: 18 amino acids. V trimming: 7 bases; J trimming: 6 bases; junction bases outside the gene matches: 21.